This T cell receptor beta chain was documented in a study of CD8 T cells in Susac syndrome (dated by TCRdb to 2018 to 2020). General notes on the study: Whether CD8+ T cell activation and differentiation in Susac syndrome was antigen driven was tested using repertoire sequencing. Results and caveats for the whole study, not just this receptor: The number of individuals in the TCR sequencing and HLA analysis was recognized as being relatively small.

Peripheral blood CD8+ and CD4+ T cells from healthy donors, Susac syndrome patients and multiple sclerosis patients were profiled by high-throughput TCR beta sequencing. The multiple sclerosis controls were treatment-naive patients whose relapsing-remitting disease, either stable or active, fulfilled the revised McDonald criteria. Bulk CD8+ and CD4+ T cells were purified magnetically by negative isolation, whereas CD8+ TEMRA cells were enriched by FACS. Blood was collected in EDTA tubes and processed within 24 hours, with PBMCs isolated through density gradient centrifugation. PBMCs intended for TCR sequencing were frozen in liquid nitrogen and were later thawed in a 37 degrees C water bath. A purity of at least 90% was achieved for sorted or isolated CD4+, CD8+ and CD8+ TEMRA cells. The CDR3 covers 16 residues, taking in both the cysteine and the phenylalanine. Only CDR3 DNA is held: 48 bases, read in frame from base 1. Per the germline V gene, SGDLS is the CDR1 and YYNGEE is the CDR2.

Regarding this clonotype: Its antigen specificity is not known. At one of its ends the junction is not consistent with the germline gene, which may arise from a read error.

RNA was extracted using the RNeasy kit, and about 0.45 to 1 microgram was reverse transcribed with random hexamers. The immunoSEQ multiplex PCR assay, covering 54 Vbeta and 13 Jbeta segments, was used to amplify TCR beta CDR3 regions. To correct PCR amplification bias, a synthetic template baseline was used for both primer optimization and computational correction. The authors processed their data as follows. Reads were assigned to V, D and J genes according to IMGT and analyzed in immunoSEQ Analyzer, with only productive sequences retained. To calculate clonality, Shannon entropy was normalized by log2 of the number of productive unique sequences and then subtracted from one. For each patient and control, public and private clones were evaluated among the 100 most prevalent clones. A clone was defined as Susac-specific if it was absent from the healthy and MS cohorts, from roughly 1,000 published viral clones and from other ImmuneACCESS disease sequences. Through fastp at Q25 and MiXCR, TCRdb rebuilt clones from the public reads, retaining in-frame beta chains. Merged by CDR3 protein, the rows form single entries marked with the most common genes and DNA. These V and J calls originate from TCRdb's pipeline instead of the authors' own analysis. The sample table shows around 180,000 distinct CDR3 sequences, and approximately 93% are seen once. Roughly 0.1% of the sample goes to the ten largest clones.

The sequence was obtained from a human donor with multiple sclerosis. Sequenced input: CD4+ T cells from PBMCs. This sequence uses TRBV9 and TRBJ2-1, with the D call tentatively TRBD1 or TRBD2, each fitting 5 bases. The DNA sequence follows: TGTGCCAGCAGCGTAGCTCTTCAGAGGTGGGACCAAGATGTACTCTTC. Translation gives CASSVALQRWDQDVLF.